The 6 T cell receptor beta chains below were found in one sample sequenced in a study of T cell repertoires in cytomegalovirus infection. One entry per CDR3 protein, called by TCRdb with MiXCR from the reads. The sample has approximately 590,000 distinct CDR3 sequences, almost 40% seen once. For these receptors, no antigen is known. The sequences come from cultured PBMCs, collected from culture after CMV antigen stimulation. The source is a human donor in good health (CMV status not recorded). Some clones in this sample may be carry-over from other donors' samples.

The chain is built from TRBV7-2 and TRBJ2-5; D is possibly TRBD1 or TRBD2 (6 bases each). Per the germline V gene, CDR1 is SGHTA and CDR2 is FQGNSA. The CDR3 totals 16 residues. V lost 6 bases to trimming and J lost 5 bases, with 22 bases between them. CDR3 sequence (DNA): TGTGCCAGCAGTTTGCCAATGCCAGGGGCGGGGGAGACCCAGTACTTC. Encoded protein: CASSLPMPGAGETQYF.

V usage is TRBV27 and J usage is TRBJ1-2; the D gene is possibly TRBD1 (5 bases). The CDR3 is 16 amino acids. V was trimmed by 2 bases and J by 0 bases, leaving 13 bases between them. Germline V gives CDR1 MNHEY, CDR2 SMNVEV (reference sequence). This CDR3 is CASSLRGRTTNYGYTF. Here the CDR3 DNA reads TGTGCCAGCAGTTTACGGGGACGGACCACTAACTATGGCTACACCTTC.

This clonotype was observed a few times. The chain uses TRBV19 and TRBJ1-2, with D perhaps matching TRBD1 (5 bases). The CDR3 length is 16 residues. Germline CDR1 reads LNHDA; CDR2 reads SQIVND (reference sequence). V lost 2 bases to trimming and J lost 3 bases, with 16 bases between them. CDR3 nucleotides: TGTGCCAGTAGTATACTCCCCGGGACTGGAGACTATGGCTACACCTTC. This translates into CASSILPGTGDYGYTF.

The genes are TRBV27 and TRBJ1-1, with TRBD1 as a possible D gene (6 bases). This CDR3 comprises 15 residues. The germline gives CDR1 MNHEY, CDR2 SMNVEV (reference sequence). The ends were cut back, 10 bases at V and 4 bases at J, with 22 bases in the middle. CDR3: CATQPGHGWATEAFF. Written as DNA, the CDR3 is TGTGCCACTCAGCCGGGACATGGGTGGGCCACTGAAGCTTTCTTT.

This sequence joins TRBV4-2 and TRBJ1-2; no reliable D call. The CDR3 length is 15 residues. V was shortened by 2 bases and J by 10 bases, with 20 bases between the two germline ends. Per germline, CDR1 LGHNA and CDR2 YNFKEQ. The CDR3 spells CASSQQVATQRDYTF. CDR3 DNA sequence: TGTGCCAGCAGCCAACAGGTGGCCACACAACGGGACTACACCTTC.

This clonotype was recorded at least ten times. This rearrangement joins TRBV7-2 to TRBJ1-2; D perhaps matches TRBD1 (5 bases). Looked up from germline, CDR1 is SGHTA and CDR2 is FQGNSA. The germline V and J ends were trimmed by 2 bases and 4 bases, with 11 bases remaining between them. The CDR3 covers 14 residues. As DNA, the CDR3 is TGTGCCAGCAGCTTAAAGGGGCAGGCCTATGGCTACACCTTC. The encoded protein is CASSLKGQAYGYTF.